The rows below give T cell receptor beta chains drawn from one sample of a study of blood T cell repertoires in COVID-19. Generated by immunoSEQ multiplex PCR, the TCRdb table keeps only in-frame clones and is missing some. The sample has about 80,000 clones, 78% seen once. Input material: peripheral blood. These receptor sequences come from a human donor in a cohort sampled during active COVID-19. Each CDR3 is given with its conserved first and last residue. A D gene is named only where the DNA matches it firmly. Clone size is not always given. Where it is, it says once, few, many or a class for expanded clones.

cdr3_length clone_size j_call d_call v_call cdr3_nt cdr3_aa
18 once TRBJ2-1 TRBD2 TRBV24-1 TGTGCCACCAGTGATTCGGGGGGGGCAGGGGATTTTTACAATGAGCAGTTCTTC CATSDSGGAGDFYNEQFF
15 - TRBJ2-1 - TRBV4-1 TGCGCCAGCAGCCTAAGCTGGACTACACAGAATGAGCAGTTCTTC CASSLSWTTQNEQFF
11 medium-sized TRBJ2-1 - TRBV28 TGTGCCAGCAGTCTGACAGAAAAGCAGTTCTTC CASSLTEKQFF
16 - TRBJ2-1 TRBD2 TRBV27 TGTGCCAGCAGTTGGGACCAGTTCGGGGGGTACAATGAGCAGTTCTTC CASSWDQFGGYNEQFF
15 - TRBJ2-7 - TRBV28 TGTGCCAGCAGTTTGAGGGCCACTAGCTTCTACGAGCAGTACTTC CASSLRATSFYEQYF
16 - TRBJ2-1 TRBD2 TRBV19 TGTGCCAGTAGTAGGACTAGCGGGAGCTCCTACAATGAGCAGTTCTTC CASSRTSGSSYNEQFF
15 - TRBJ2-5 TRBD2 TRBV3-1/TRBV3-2 TGTGCCAGCAGTCCCTGGGGACTAGATAAGGAGACCCAGTACTTC CASSPWGLDKETQYF
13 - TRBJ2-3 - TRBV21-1 TGTGCCAGCATTCATCCCAAGCCCCTACCGCAGTATTTT CASIHPKPLPQYF
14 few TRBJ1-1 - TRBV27 TGTGCCAGCAGGGTCAGGGGAATGAACACTGAAGCTTTCTTT CASRVRGMNTEAFF
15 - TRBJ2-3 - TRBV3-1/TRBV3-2 TGTGCCAGCAGCCGGGGCGGGGCAGCCGGAGATACGCAGTATTTT CASSRGGAAGDTQYF
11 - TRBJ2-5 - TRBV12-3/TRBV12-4 TGTGCCAGCAGTCCCGGAGAGACCCAGTACTTC CASSPGETQYF
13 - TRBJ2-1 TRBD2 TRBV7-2 TGTGCCAGCAGCTTGCTAGCGGGAGGGGAGCAGTTCTTC CASSLLAGGEQFF
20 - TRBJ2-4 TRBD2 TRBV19 TGTGCCAGTAGTATTCCCCCGGGAGGGCCGGATGATCTACCCAAAAACATTCAGTACTTC CASSIPPGGPDDLPKNIQYF
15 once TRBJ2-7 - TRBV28 TGTGCCAGCTGCACCTGGGACCAGGGGCCCTACGAGCAGTACTTC CASCTWDQGPYEQYF
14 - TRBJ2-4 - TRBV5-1 TGCGCCAGCAGCTTGGCGCAAGAGTTCGACATTCAGTACTTC CASSLAQEFDIQYF
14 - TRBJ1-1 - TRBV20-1 TGCAGTGCTAGTGGCCTCAGGGCCCACACTGAAGCTTTCTTT CSASGLRAHTEAFF
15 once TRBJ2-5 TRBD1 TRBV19 TGTGCCAGTACCCTGACAGGGAGCCTGGCCGAGACCCAGTACTTC CASTLTGSLAETQYF
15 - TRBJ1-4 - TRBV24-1 TGTGCCACCAGTGATTCGGGCAGGGGCCATGAAAAACTGTTTTTT CATSDSGRGHEKLFF
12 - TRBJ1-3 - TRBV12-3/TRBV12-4 TGTGCCAGCACGTACTCTGGAAACACCATATATTTT CASTYSGNTIYF
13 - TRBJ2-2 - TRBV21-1 TGTGCCAGCACCGAGGGGGTTACCGGGGAGCTGTTTTTT CASTEGVTGELFF
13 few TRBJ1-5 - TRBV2 TGTGCCAGCAGTCCAGGGGCAAATCAGCCCCAGCATTTT CASSPGANQPQHF
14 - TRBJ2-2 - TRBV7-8 TGTGCCAGCTTCTTTGGGGGGTACACCGGGGAGCTGTTTTTT CASFFGGYTGELFF
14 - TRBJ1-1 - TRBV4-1 TGCGCCAGCAGCCAACTCACGGGGGGCACTGAAGCTTTCTTT CASSQLTGGTEAFF
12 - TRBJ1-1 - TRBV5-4 TGTGCCAGCAGCTCCTCGAGTGCTGAAGCTTTCTTT CASSSSSAEAFF
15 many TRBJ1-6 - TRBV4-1 TGCGCCAGCAGCCAATTATGGGGGGTCGGATCACCCCTCCACTTT CASSQLWGVGSPLHF
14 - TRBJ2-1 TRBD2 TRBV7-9 TGTGCCAGCAGCTCGACTAGCCGCTACAATGAGCAGTTCTTC CASSSTSRYNEQFF
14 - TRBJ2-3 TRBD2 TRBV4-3 TGCGCCAGCAGCCCGGGACTAGAGATATATACGCAGTATTTT CASSPGLEIYTQYF
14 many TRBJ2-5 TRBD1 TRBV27 TGTGCCAGCAGTCCGGACAGGGGAGGGGAGACCCAGTACTTC CASSPDRGGETQYF
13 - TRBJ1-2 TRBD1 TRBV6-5 TGTGCCAGCAGCCAAGGGCCGACAGGGGGCTACACCTTC CASSQGPTGGYTF
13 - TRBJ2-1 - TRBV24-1 TGTGCCACCAGTGCCCTAGTTCCCAATGAGCAGTTCTTC CATSALVPNEQFF
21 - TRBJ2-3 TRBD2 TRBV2 TGTGCCAGCAGTGAAGCCTACTTTACTAGCGGGAGGGCGTTTACCGCAGATACGCAGTATTTT CASSEAYFTSGRAFTADTQYF
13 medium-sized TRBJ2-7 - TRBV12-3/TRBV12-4 TGTGCCAGCAGCTTAACAGGGTTCTACGAGCAGTACTTC CASSLTGFYEQYF
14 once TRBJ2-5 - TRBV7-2 TGTGCCAGCAGCTTAGATGGCGGACAACAGACCCAGTACTTC CASSLDGGQQTQYF
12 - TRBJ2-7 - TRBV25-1 TGTGCCAGCCAGGGTTTTCCCTACGAGCAGTACTTC CASQGFPYEQYF
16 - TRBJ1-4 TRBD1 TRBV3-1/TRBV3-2 TGTGCCAGCAGCCACAGGGGGTATGGCACTAATGAAAAACTGTTTTTT CASSHRGYGTNEKLFF
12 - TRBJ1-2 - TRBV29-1 TGCAGCGCAGAACTAGGAGCCTATGGCTACACCTTC CSAELGAYGYTF
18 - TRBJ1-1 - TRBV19 TGTGCCAGTAGTATATTAGCGGCCGGCCCGACGGGGGTCACTGAAGCTTTCTTT CASSILAAGPTGVTEAFF
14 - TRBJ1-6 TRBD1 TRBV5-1 TGCGCCAGCAGCTCATTTACAGGGGGTTCACCCCTCCACTTT CASSSFTGGSPLHF
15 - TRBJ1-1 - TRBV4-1 TGCGCCAGCAGCCAAGATATGGGCTCAACCACTGAAGCTTTCTTT CASSQDMGSTTEAFF
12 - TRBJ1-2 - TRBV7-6 TGTGCCAGCAGCTTGACAGGAATTGGCTACACCTTC CASSLTGIGYTF
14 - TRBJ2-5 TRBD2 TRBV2 TGTGCCAGCATTTCTAGCGGTACCCAAGAGACCCAGTACTTC CASISSGTQETQYF
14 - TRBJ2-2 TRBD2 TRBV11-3 TGTGCCAACGGGGGGGACATTTGGGCCGGGGAGCTGTTTTTT CANGGDIWAGELFF
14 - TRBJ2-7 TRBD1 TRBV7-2 TGTGCCAGCAGCTTAGTTCAGGGGGCGAACGAGCAGTACTTC CASSLVQGANEQYF
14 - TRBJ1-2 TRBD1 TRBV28 TGTGCCAGCAGGGGCGGGGGACAGGGCTCTGGCTACACCTTC CASRGGGQGSGYTF
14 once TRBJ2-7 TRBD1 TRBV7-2 TGTGCCAGCAGCCCGCAGCCGACAGGGAACGAGCAGTACTTC CASSPQPTGNEQYF
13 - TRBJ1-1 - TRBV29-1 TGCAGCGTTGGGCCGATTGTGAACACTGAAGCTTTCTTT CSVGPIVNTEAFF
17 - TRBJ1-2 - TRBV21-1 TGTGCCAGCAGCAAACTCTTACATGACTGTCCTAACTATGGCTACACCTTC CASSKLLHDCPNYGYTF
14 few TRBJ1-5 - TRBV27 TGTGCCAGCAGTTTATGGGGGCTGGATCAGCCCCAGCATTTT CASSLWGLDQPQHF
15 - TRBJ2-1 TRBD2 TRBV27 TGTGCCAGCAGTTTCCTAGCGGGAGTCTACAATGAGCAGTTCTTC CASSFLAGVYNEQFF
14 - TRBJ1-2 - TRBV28 TGTGCCAGCGGCCAACACCTGGAGGACTATGGCTACACCTTC CASGQHLEDYGYTF
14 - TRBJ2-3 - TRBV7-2 TGTGCCAGCACCTCTGAGGTCAGGGGAGTTACGCAGTATTTT CASTSEVRGVTQYF
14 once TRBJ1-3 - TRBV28 TGTGCCAGCAGTTCCCGACAGATCAGGGACACCATATATTTT CASSSRQIRDTIYF